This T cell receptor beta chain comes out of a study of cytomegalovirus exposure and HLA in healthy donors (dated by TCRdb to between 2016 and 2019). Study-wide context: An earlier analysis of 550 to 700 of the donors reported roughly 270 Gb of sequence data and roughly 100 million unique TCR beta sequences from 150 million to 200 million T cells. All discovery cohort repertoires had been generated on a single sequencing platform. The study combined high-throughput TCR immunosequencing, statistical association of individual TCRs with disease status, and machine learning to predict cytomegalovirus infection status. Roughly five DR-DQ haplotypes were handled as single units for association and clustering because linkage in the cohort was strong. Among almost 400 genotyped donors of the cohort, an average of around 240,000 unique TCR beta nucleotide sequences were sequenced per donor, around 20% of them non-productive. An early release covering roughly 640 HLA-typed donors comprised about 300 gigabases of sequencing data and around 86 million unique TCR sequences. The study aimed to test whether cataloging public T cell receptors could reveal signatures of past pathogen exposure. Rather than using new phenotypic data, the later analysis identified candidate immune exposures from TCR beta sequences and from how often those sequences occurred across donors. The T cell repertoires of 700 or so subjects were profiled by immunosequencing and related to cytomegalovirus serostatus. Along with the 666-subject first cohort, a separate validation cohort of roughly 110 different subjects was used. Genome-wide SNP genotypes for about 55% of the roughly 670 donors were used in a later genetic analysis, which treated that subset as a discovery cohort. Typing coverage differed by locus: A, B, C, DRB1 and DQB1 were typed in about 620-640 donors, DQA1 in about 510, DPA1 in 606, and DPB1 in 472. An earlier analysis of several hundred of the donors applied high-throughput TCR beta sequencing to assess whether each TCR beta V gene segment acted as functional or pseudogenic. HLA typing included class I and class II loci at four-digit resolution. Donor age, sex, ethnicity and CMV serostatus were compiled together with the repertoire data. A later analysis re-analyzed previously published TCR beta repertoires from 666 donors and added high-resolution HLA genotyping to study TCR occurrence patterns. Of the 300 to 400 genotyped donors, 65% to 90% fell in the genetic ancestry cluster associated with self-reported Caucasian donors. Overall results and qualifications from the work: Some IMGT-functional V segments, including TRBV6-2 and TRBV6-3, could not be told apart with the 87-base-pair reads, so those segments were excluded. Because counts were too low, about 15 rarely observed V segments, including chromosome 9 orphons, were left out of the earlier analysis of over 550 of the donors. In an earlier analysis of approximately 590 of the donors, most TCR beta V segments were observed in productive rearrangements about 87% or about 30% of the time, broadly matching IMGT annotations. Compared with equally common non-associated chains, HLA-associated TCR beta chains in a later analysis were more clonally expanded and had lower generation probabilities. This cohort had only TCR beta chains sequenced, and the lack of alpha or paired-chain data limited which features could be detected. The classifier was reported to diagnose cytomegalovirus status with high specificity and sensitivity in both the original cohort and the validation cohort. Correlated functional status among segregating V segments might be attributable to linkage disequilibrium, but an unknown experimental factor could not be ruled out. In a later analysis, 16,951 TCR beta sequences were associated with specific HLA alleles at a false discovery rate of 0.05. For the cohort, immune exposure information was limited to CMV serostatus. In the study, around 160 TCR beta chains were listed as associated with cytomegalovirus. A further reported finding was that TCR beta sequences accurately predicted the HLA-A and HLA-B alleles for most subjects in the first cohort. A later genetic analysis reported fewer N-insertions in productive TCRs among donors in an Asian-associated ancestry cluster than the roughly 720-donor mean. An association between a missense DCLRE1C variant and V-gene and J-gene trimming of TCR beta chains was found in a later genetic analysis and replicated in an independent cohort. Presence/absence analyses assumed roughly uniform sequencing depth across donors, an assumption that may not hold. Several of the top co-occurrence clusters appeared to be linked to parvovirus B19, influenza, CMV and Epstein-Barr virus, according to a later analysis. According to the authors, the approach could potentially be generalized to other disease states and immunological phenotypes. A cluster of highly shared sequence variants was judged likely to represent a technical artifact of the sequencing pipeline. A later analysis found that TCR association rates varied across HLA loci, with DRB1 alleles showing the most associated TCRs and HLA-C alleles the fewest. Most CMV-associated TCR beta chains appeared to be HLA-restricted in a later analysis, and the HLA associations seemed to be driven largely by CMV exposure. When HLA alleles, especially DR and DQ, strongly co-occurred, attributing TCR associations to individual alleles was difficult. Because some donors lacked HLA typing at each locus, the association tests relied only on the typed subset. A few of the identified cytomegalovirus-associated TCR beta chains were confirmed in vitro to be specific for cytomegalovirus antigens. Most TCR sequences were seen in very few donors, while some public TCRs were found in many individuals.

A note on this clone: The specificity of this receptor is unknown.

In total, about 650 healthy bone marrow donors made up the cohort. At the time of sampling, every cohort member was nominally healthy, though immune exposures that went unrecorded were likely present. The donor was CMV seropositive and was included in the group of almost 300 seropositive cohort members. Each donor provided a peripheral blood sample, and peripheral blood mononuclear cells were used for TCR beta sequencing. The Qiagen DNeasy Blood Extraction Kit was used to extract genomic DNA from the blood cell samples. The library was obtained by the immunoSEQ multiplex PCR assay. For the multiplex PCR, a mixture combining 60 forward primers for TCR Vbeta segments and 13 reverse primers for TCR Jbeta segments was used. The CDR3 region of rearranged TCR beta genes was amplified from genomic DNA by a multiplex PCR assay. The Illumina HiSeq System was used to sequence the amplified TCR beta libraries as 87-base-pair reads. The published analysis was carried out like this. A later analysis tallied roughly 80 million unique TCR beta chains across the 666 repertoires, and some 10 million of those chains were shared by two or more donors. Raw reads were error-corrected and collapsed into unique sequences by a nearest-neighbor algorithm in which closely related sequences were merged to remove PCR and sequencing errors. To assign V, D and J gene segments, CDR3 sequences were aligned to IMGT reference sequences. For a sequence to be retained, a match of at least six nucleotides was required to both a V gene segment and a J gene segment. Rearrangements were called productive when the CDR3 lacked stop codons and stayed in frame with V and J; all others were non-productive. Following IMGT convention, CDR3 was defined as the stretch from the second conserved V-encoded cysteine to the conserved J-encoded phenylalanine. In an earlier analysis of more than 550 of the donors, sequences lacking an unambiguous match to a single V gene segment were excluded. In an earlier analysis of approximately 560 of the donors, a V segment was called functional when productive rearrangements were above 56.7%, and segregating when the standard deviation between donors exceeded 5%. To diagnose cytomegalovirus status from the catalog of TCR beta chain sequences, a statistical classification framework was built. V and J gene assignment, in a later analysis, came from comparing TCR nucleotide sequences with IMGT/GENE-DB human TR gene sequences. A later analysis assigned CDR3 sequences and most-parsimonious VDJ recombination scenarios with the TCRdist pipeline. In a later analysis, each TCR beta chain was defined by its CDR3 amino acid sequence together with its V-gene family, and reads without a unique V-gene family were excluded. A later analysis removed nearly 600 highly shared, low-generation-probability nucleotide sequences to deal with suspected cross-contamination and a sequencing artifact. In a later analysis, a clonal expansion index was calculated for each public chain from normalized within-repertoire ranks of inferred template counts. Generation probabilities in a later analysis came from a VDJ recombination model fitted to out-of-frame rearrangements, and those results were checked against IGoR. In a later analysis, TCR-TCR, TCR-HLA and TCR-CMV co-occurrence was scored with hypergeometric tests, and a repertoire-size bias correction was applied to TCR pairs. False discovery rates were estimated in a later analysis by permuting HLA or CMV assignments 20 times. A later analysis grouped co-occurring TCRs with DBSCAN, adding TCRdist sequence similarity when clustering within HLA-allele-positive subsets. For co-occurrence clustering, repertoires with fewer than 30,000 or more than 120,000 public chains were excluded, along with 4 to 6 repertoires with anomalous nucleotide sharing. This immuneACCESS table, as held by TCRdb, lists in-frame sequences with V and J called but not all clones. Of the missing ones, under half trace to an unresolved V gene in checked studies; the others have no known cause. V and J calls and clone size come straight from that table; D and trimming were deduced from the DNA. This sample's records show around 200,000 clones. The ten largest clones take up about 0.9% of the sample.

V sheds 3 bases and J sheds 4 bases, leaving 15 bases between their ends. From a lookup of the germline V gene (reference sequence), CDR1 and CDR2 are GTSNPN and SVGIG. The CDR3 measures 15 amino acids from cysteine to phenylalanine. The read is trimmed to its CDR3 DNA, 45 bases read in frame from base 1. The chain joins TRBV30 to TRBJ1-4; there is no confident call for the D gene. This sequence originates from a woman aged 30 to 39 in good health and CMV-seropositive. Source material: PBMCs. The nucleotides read TGTGCCTGGAGCCCCCTACCATCCGGTAATGAAAAACTGTTTTTT. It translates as CAWSPLPSGNEKLFF.